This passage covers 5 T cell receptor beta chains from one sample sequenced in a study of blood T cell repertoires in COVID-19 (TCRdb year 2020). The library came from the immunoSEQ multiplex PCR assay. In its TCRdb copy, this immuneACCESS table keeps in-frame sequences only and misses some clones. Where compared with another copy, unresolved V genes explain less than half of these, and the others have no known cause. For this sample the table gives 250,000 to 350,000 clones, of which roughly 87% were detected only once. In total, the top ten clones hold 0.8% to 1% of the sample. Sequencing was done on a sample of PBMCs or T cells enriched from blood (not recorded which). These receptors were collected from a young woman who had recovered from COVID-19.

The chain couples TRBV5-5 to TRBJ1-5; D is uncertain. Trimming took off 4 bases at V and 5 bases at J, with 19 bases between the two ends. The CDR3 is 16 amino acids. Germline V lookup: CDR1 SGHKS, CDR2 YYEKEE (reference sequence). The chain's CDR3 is CASSPRPAQVYQPQHF. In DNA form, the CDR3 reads TGTGCCAGCAGCCCCCGGCCCGCCCAGGTGTATCAGCCCCAGCATTTT.

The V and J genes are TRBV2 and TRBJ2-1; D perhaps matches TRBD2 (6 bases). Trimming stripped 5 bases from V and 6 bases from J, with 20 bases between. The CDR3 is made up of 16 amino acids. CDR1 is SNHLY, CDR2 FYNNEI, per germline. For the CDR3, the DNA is TGTGCCAGCAGTCGTATGGGACTTCAATATTCCAATGAGCAGTTCTTC. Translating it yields CASSRMGLQYSNEQFF. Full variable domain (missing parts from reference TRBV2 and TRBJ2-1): EPEVTQTPSHQVTQMGQEVILRCVPISNHLYFYWYRQILGQKVEFLVSFYNNEISEKSEIFDDQFSVERPDGSNFTLKIRSTKLEDSAMYFCASSRMGLQYSNEQFFGPGTRLTVL.

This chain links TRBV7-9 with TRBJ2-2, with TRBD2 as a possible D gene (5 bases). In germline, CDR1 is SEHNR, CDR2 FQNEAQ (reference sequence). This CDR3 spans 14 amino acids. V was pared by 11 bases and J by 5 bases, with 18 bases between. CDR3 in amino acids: CAYSRGTSTGELFF. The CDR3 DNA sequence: TGTGCCTACTCACGGGGTACGTCTACCGGGGAGCTGTTTTTT.

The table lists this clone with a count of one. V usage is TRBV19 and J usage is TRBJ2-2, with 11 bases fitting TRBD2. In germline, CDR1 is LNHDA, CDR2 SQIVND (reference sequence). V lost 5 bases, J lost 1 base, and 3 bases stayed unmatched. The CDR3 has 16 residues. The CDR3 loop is CASSPGLAGNTGELFF. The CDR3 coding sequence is TGTGCCAGTAGTCCCGGACTAGCGGGGAACACCGGGGAGCTGTTTTTT.

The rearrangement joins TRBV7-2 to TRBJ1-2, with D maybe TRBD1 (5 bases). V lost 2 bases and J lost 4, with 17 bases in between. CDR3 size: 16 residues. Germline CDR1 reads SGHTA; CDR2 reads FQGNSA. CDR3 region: CASSLIVMIGGYGYTF. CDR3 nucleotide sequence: TGTGCCAGCAGCTTAATTGTCATGATCGGGGGCTATGGCTACACCTTC.